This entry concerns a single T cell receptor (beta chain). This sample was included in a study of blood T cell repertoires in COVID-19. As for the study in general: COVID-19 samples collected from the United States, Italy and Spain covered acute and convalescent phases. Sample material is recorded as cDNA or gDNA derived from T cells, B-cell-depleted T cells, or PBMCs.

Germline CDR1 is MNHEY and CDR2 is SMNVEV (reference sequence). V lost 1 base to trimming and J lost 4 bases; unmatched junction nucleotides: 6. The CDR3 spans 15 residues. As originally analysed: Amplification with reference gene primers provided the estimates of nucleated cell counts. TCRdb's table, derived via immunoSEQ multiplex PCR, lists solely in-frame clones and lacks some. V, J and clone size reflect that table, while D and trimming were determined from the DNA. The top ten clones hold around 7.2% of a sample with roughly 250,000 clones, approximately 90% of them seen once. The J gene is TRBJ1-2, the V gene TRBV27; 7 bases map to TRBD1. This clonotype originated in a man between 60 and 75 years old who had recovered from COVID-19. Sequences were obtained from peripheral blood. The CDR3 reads CASSLLAGGPYGYTF. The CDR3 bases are TGTGCCAGCAGTTTATTAGCAGGGGGACCCTATGGCTACACCTTC.